The rows below give T cell receptor beta chains drawn from one sample of a study of regulatory T cells in long-lasting Graves disease. TCRdb recomputed calls from the multiplex PCR reads with MiXCR, one row per CDR3 protein. The profile shows about 440,000 distinct CDR3 sequences, around 15% of them singletons. This same sample was also part of a study on T cells in Graves' hyperthyroidism and ophthalmopathy.

The sequencing used peripheral blood mononuclear cells (PBMCs), collected at new diagnosis, from a patient treated with antithyroid drugs. The receptors derive from a woman younger than 45 with Graves disease. Both conserved end residues are part of each CDR3. The D gene is left open where the match is weak. The size entry gives how often the clone was seen (once, few, many) or a class if it is expanded.

d_call: NA; j_call: TRBJ2-1; v_call: TRBV6-2/TRBV6-3; clone_size: many; cdr3_nt: TGTGCCAGCAGTTACGCCGGACGCGCGGAGCAGTTCTTC; cdr3_aa: CASSYAGRAEQFF
d_call: TRBD2; j_call: TRBJ2-7; v_call: TRBV12-3/TRBV12-4; clone_size: few; cdr3_nt: TGTGCCAGCAGTTTGTGGACTAGCGGGATTAGCGAGCAGTACTTC; cdr3_aa: CASSLWTSGISEQYF
d_call: NA; j_call: TRBJ2-1; v_call: TRBV18; clone_size: many; cdr3_nt: TGTGCCAGCTCACCCTGGGGGGAATACAATGAGCAGTTCTTC; cdr3_aa: CASSPWGEYNEQFF
d_call: TRBD2; j_call: TRBJ2-1; v_call: TRBV27; clone_size: few; cdr3_nt: TGTGCCAGCAGTTTCAGGGCGGGGACTAGCGGGCTCCCGGGGTACAATGAGCAGTTCTTC; cdr3_aa: CASSFRAGTSGLPGYNEQFF
d_call: NA; j_call: TRBJ1-1; v_call: TRBV18; clone_size: many; cdr3_nt: TGTGCCAGCCCGCCTGAAGTGGGGAACACTGAAGCTTTCTTT; cdr3_aa: CASPPEVGNTEAFF
d_call: NA; j_call: TRBJ1-1; v_call: TRBV28; clone_size: many; cdr3_nt: TGTGCCAGCACGCAGGAGAACACTGAAGCTTTCTTT; cdr3_aa: CASTQENTEAFF
d_call: NA; j_call: TRBJ1-2; v_call: TRBV13; clone_size: many; cdr3_nt: TGTGCCAGCAGCTCGCCAAGGCGAAGGGGGTCTTTTGGCTACACCTTC; cdr3_aa: CASSSPRRRGSFGYTF
d_call: NA; j_call: TRBJ2-1; v_call: TRBV5-1; clone_size: many; cdr3_nt: TGCGCCAGCAGCTTCCTGGGGTATGACAATGAGCAGTTCTTC; cdr3_aa: CASSFLGYDNEQFF
d_call: TRBD2; j_call: TRBJ2-1; v_call: TRBV18; clone_size: many; cdr3_nt: TGTGCCAGCTCACCGTCGACTAGCGGGAGTCTTTTACTTGGCAATGAGCAGTTCTTC; cdr3_aa: CASSPSTSGSLLLGNEQFF
d_call: TRBD2; j_call: TRBJ2-3; v_call: TRBV13; clone_size: many; cdr3_nt: TGTGCCAGCAGCAGAGAGGGCGGACTAGCGATTGGAGATACGCAGTATTTT; cdr3_aa: CASSREGGLAIGDTQYF
d_call: TRBD2; j_call: TRBJ2-1; v_call: TRBV28; clone_size: many; cdr3_nt: TGTGCCAGCAGTGGTGGTGGGGAGGGTAAGCGGTTCTTC; cdr3_aa: CASSGGGEGKRFF